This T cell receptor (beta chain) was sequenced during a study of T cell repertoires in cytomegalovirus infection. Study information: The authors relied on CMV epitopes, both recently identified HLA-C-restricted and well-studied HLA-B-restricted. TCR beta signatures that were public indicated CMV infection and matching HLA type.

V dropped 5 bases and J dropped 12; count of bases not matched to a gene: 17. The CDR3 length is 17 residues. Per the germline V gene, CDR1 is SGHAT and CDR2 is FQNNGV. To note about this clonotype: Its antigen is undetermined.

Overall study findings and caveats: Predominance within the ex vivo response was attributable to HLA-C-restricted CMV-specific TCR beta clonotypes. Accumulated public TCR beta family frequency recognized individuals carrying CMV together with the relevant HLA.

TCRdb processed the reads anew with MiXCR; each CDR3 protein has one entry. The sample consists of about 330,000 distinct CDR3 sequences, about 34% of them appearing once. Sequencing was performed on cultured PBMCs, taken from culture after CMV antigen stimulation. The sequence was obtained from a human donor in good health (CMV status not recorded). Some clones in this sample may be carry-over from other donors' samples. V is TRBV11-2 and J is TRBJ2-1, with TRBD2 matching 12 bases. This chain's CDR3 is CASSKTGTSGCPGGQFF. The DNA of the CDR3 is TGTGCCAGCAGCAAAACCGGGACTAGCGGGTGCCCAGGTGGGCAGTTCTTC. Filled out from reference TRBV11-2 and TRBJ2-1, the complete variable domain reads EAGVAQSPRYKIIEKRQSVAFWCNPISGHATLYWYQQILGQGPKLLIQFQNNGVVDDSQLPKDRFSAERLKGVDSTLKIQPAKLEDSAVYLCASSKTGTSGCPGGQFFGPGTRLTVL.